These 14 T cell receptor beta chains were sequenced from one sample in a study of graft-versus-host responses after intestinal transplantation. TCRdb's table, derived via immunoSEQ multiplex PCR, lists solely in-frame clones and lacks some. The sample carries about 97,000 clones, 80% to 95% recorded once. The material sequenced was PBMCs, taken about 450 days after intestinal transplant. These receptors originate from a human patient who received an intestinal transplant, so some T cells may come from the graft donor.

CDR3 bases: TGTGCCATCAGTGACACCGACAGGGGCAGCTACGAGCAGTACTTC. It encodes CAISDTDRGSYEQYF. The genes are TRBV10-3 and TRBJ2-7, with 8 bases fitting TRBD1. V trimming: 3 bases; J trimming: 3 bases; junction bases outside the gene matches: 7. This CDR3 region has 15 residues. Germline V gene lookup returns CDR1 ENHRY and CDR2 SYGVKD.

This chain connects TRBV6-4 to TRBJ1-5, with D uncertain. The CDR3 length is 13 residues. Germline assignment: CDR1 MRHNA and CDR2 SNTAGT. The V end was cut by 2 bases, the J end by 1 base, with 3 bases between. CDR3 nucleotides: TGTGCCAGCAGTGACGGGAGCAATCAGCCCCAGCATTTT. This gives the protein CASSDGSNQPQHF.

J is TRBJ2-7 and V is TRBV5-6; 13 nucleotides align to TRBD2. The CDR3 sequence is 13 residues long. With 3 bases clipped from V and 7 bases from J, the junction kept 1 base outside the gene matches. Germline loops: CDR1 SGHDT, CDR2 YYEEEE. The CDR3 nucleotides read TGTGCCAGCAGCTCGGGACTAGCGGGAGAGCAGTACTTC. Translated, it gives CASSSGLAGEQYF.

V usage is TRBV5-1 and J usage is TRBJ2-1, with 7 bases aligning to TRBD1. The V gene end was trimmed by 0 bases and the J gene end by 9 bases; junction bases not matched to a gene: 9. The CDR3 is 15 residues long. Germline values: CDR1 SGHRS, CDR2 YFSETQ. The CDR3 loop reads CASSLANVGGGEQFF. CDR3 nucleotides: TGCGCCAGCAGCTTGGCTAACGTAGGGGGCGGTGAGCAGTTCTTC.

CDR3 sequence (DNA): TGCAGCGCCCAGCGGGCACTGAACACCGGGGAGCTGTTTTTT. Translating gives CSAQRALNTGELFF. The V and J genes are TRBV29-1 and TRBJ2-2, with TRBD2 as a possible D gene (6 bases). The CDR3 length is 14 residues. Trimming took 7 bases from V and 1 from J, leaving 13 bases between them. Germline CDR1 reads SQVTM; CDR2 reads ANQGSEA.

The rearrangement uses TRBV13 and TRBJ2-7; D gene uncertain. Trimming removed 7 bases from V and 2 bases from J, with 15 bases in between. The CDR3 is made up of 14 amino acids. The germline gives CDR1 PRHDT, CDR2 FYEKMQ (reference sequence). Written as DNA, the CDR3 is TGTGCCAGCACCCTGGGTGGGTTGACCTACGAGCAGTACTTC. Protein product: CASTLGGLTYEQYF.

CDR3 protein: CSVRLGTEAFF. The CDR3, as DNA: TGCAGCGTTCGCCTGGGCACTGAAGCTTTCTTT. This chain connects TRBV29-1 to TRBJ1-1; the D is unclear. The V and J ends lost 5 bases and 4 bases respectively, with 8 bases between them. Germline V gives CDR1 SQVTM, CDR2 ANQGSEA. CDR3 size: 11 residues. The whole variable domain, remainder taken from reference TRBV29-1 and TRBJ1-1, is SAVISQKPSRDICQRGTSLTIQCQVDSQVTMMFWYRQQPGQSLTLIATANQGSEATYESGFVIDKFPISRPNLTFSTLTVSNMSPEDSSIYLCSVRLGTEAFFGQGTRLTVV.

The chain carries TRBV7-9 and TRBJ2-1; 11 positions match TRBD2. The trim removed 0 bases at V and 7 bases at J, leaving 8 bases unmatched. This CDR3 has 17 amino acids. Germline V gene data show CDR1 as SEHNR and CDR2 as FQNEAQ (reference sequence). DNA of the CDR3: TGTGCCAGCAGCTTAGCGGGGACTAGCGGTGGGAAGAATGAGCAGTTCTTC. Translating gives CASSLAGTSGGKNEQFF.

The chain couples TRBV5-1 to TRBJ1-1, with D unclear. Germline assignment: CDR1 SGHRS and CDR2 YFSETQ. Trimming took off 0 bases at V and 6 bases at J, with 12 bases between the two ends. The CDR3 spans 14 residues. For the CDR3, the DNA is TGCGCCAGCAGCTTGGTGGCCGACATGGCTGAAGCTTTCTTT. Amino acids: CASSLVADMAEAFF.

This chain joins TRBV19 and TRBJ2-2; no definite D call. Trimming removed 9 bases at V and 6 bases at J, with 5 bases between. CDR1 LNHDA and CDR2 SQIVND come from the germline V gene (reference sequence). This CDR3 spans 10 amino acids. The CDR3 nucleotides read TGTGCCAGCCGTTCCGGGGAGCTGTTTTTT. This codes for CASRSGELFF.

The chain joins TRBV15 to TRBJ1-6; D is uncertain. Between the trimmed V and J ends, which lost 3 bases and 13 bases, there was a span of 7 bases. The germline V gene encodes CDR1 LNHNV and CDR2 YYDKDF (reference sequence). This CDR3 spans 11 amino acids. This chain's CDR3 is CATSSRGPLHF. The CDR3 DNA is TGTGCCACCAGCAGTCGCGGGCCCCTCCACTTT.

V usage is TRBV5-1 and J usage is TRBJ2-1, with 7 bases matching TRBD1. Germline CDR1 is SGHRS and CDR2 is YFSETQ. The CDR3 contains 15 residues. Unmatched junction bases numbered 4, after V lost 0 bases and J lost 4 bases. Written as DNA, the CDR3 is TGCGCCAGCAGCTTGGGACAGGGAAAGTACAATGAGCAGTTCTTC. Amino acids: CASSLGQGKYNEQFF. The full variable domain, rest sourced from reference TRBV5-1 and TRBJ2-1, is KAGVTQTPRYLIKTRGQQVTLSCSPISGHRSVSWYQQTPGQGLQFLFEYFSETQRNKGNFPGRFSGRQFSNSRSEMNVSTLELGDSALYLCASSLGQGKYNEQFFGPGTRLTVL.

This clone was found once. This chain joins TRBV10-1 and TRBJ1-2, with unresolved D. V dropped 4 bases and J dropped 8 bases, with 14 bases sitting between them. The CDR3 extends over 13 amino acids. Germline V gene data show CDR1 as WNHNN and CDR2 as SYGVQD (reference sequence). Written as DNA, the CDR3 is TGCGCCAGCAGTGCCCGACCCGGCGGCGGCTACACCTTC. Translation gives CASSARPGGGYTF.

The chain couples TRBV9 to TRBJ1-2; tentatively, D is TRBD1 (6 bases). Per germline, CDR1 SGDLS and CDR2 YYNGEE. V was trimmed by 3 bases and J by 10 bases, leaving 10 bases between them. The CDR3 covers 11 residues. CDR3 sequence reads: CASSGQDNYTF. The CDR3 bases are TGTGCCAGCAGCGGACAGGACAACTACACCTTC. The entire variable domain, with the rest obtained from reference TRBV9 and TRBJ1-2, is as follows: DSGVTQTPKHLITATGQRVTLRCSPRSGDLSVYWYQQSLDQGLQFLIQYYNGEERAKGNILERFSAQQFPDLHSELNLSSLELGDSALYFCASSGQDNYTFGSGTRLTVV.